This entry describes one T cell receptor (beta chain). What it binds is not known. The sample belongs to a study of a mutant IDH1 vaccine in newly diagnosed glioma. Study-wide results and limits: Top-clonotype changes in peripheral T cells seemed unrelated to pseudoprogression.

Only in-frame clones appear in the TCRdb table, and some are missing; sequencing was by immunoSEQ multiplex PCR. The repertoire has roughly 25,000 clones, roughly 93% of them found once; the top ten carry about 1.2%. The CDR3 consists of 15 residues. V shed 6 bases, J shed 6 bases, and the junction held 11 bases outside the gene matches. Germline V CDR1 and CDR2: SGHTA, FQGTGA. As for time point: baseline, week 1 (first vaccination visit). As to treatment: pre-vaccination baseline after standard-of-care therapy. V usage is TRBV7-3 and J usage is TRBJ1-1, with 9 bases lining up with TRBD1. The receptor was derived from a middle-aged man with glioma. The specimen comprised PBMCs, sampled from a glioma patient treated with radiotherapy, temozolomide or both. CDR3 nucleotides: TGTGCCAGCAGTCCCGGGACAGGGTCAGGGGCTGAAGCTTTCTTT. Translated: CASSPGTGSGAEAFF.